These 6 T cell receptor beta chains share one sample of origin, sequenced in a study of cytomegalovirus exposure and HLA in healthy donors. Primers for the PCR totalled 60 Vbeta and 13 Jbeta. The protocol was immunoSEQ multiplex PCR, while the TCRdb copy is restricted to in-frame clones and leaves out a portion. The data show some 150,000 clones, approximately 80% seen once. Sequenced input: PBMCs. The receptors were gathered from a man aged 35 to 55 in good health and CMV-seronegative.

The table lists this clone with a few counts. This sequence joins TRBV13 and TRBJ1-2, with D unresolved. V gave up 0 bases and J gave up 8 bases, with 7 bases separating them. Germline V gives CDR1 PRHDT, CDR2 FYEKMQ (reference sequence). The CDR3 runs to 12 residues. The CDR3 protein is CASSLGEWGYTF. In DNA form, the CDR3 reads TGTGCCAGCAGCTTAGGAGAGTGGGGCTACACCTTC.

V is TRBV7-2 and J is TRBJ2-5; a weak D match, TRBD2 (6 bases). The CDR3 spans 13 residues. Germline V gene sequence: CDR1 SGHTA, CDR2 FQGNSA. Trimming removed 5 bases at V and 5 bases at J, with 12 bases between. The CDR3 here is CASSLGGKETQYF. CDR3 DNA: TGTGCCAGCAGCCTTGGGGGGAAGGAGACCCAGTACTTC.

The J gene is TRBJ1-2, the V gene TRBV19; 8 bases are a match to TRBD1. V shed 2 bases, J shed 7 bases, and the junction held 12 bases outside the gene matches. Germline V gives CDR1 LNHDA, CDR2 SQIVND (reference sequence). The CDR3 spans 16 residues. The DNA for the CDR3 is TGTGCCAGTAGTATATACGGACAGGGTGGAAAGGGTGGCTACACCTTC. Protein sequence: CASSIYGQGGKGGYTF.

CDR3 protein: CASSLEGRGETQYF. DNA of the CDR3: TGCGCCAGCAGCTTGGAAGGCAGGGGGGAGACCCAGTACTTC. The rearrangement uses TRBV5-1 and TRBJ2-5, with 7 bases aligning to TRBD1. The CDR3 consists of 14 residues. V shed 0 bases and J 5 bases; nucleotides not matched to a gene: 4. Germline CDR1 and CDR2: SGHRS and YFSETQ.

The chain employs TRBV4-1 and TRBJ2-7, with 7 bases matching TRBD1. Per the germline V gene, CDR1 is MGHRA and CDR2 is YSYEKL. This CDR3 has 15 residues. Germline trimming cut 5 bases from V and 2 bases from J; bases unmatched to any gene: 9. This chain's CDR3 is CASSTLSGGAYEQYF. CDR3 DNA: TGCGCCAGCAGCACCCTCTCAGGGGGTGCCTACGAGCAGTACTTC.

The chain is built from TRBV2 and TRBJ2-3; tentatively, D is TRBD2 (6 bases). V was pared by 6 bases and J by 0 bases, with 19 bases between. The germline gives CDR1 SNHLY, CDR2 FYNNEI. This CDR3 region has 17 residues. Here the CDR3 DNA reads TGTGCCAGCAGCCGTAGGGGTAGCGGAGCGAGCACAGATACGCAGTATTTT. It translates to CASSRRGSGASTDTQYF.